This T cell receptor (beta chain) appears in the sequencing data of a study of cytomegalovirus exposure and HLA in healthy donors. General study findings and limits: TRBV6-2, TRBV6-3 and some other V segments were unresolvable in 87-base-pair reads. Presence/absence analysis assumed near-uniform sequencing depth across donors. In a later analysis, the majority of CMV-associated beta chains seemingly showed HLA restriction. Confirmation was obtained in vitro that a few CMV-associated chains are specific for CMV antigens.

In this sample, this clone turned up once. Its target is not known. The PCR was carried out with 60 Vbeta primers and 13 Jbeta primers. Libraries were prepared by immunoSEQ multiplex PCR; TCRdb keeps only in-frame clonotypes and omits some of them. Of roughly 280,000 clones listed, roughly two thirds are singletons. V lost 2 bases and J 11 bases, leaving 18 bases between the germline ends. CDR3 length: 14 amino acids. The germline V gene has CDR1 LNHNV and CDR2 YYDKDF (reference sequence). This sequence joins TRBV15 and TRBJ2-5; D might be TRBD1 (6 bases). Material: PBMCs. The receptor's source is a female donor in good health and CMV-seronegative. The CDR3 bases are TGTGCCACCAGCAGAAACCCTCTAGAGGGGGAGCAGTACTTC. It is translated as CATSRNPLEGEQYF.